Many counts were recorded for the clone carrying this T cell receptor beta chain. Antigen specificity is unknown. The germline CDR1 and CDR2 sequences are KGHSH and LQKENI. Trimming removed 2 bases from V and 6 bases from J; junction bases left unmatched: 9. There are 16 residues in the CDR3. Original data processing: A classifier for distant metastasis in papillary thyroid cancer was constructed using CDR3 differences observed across clinicopathological groups. TCRdb redid the clone calls on the PCR reads using MiXCR. The V and J calls follow TCRdb's processing rather than the paper's. The sample shows fewer than 35,000 clones, roughly 10% of them seen only once. The data stem from a study of metastatic and nonmetastatic thyroid tumors. Looking at the study overall: Repertoires from malignant and benign thyroid patients were compared across blood and tumor or nodule tissue. Findings and limits, study-wide: As reported, TCR beta diversity in blood and tumor was significantly higher in malignant thyroid tumors than in benign nodules.

Every patient underwent thyroid surgery untreated. The sequence was collected from a female donor with papillary thyroid cancer or a benign thyroid nodule (not recorded which). Some clones in this sample may be carry-over from other donors' samples. Sample: blood. The chain employs TRBV18 and TRBJ1-5, with 8 nucleotides matching TRBD1. The DNA for the CDR3 is TGTGCCAGCTCACCAGATAATGGACAGGGTATTCAGCCCCAGCATTTT. Amino acid sequence: CASSPDNGQGIQPQHF.